This TCR beta chain was recovered during a study of blood T cell repertoires in COVID-19. On the study more broadly: T cells, B-cell-depleted T cells, or PBMCs provided the cDNA or gDNA that served as material.

The CDR3 loop spans 15 amino acids. V shed 9 bases and J 4 bases; nucleotides not matched to a gene: 8. Germline CDR1 is KGHDR and CDR2 is SFDVKD. Researchers sorted participants into cohorts using their self-reported clinical history. Each recovered donor of Cohort 3 presented with two negative PCRs, clearance, or symptom resolution. Original processing notes: Reference gene primer amplification gave nucleated cell count estimates. Clones were read by immunoSEQ multiplex PCR, and TCRdb kept only the in-frame ones, dropping some. V and J calls and clone size are as listed in that table; D and trimming were resolved from the DNA. The sample yields 200,000 to 250,000 clones, around 89% seen once.

The sequence came from a young woman who had recovered from COVID-19. The chain combines TRBV24-1 with TRBJ1-4, with 9 bases aligning to TRBD1. Sample: PBMCs or T cells enriched from blood (not recorded which). The CDR3: CATEKPGQGNEKLFF. CDR3 sequence (DNA): TGTGCCACCGAAAAACCGGGACAGGGTAATGAAAAACTGTTTTTT.